A selection of T cell receptor beta chains follows, all from one sample in a study of blood T cell repertoires in COVID-19. The method was immunoSEQ multiplex PCR; TCRdb's version includes in-frame clones alone and lacks a portion of them. The repertoire holds some 100,000 clones, with 65% to 90% as singletons. Sequencing input: PBMCs or T cells enriched from blood (not recorded which). The source is a woman in her forties or fifties who had recovered from COVID-19. Both conserved end residues are part of each CDR3. D genes are given only for firm matches. Not every row has a clone size; where given, it reads once, few, many or a size class.

clone_size	v_call	cdr3_length	j_call	d_call	cdr3_nt	cdr3_aa
once	TRBV27	16	TRBJ2-3	TRBD2	TGTGCCAGCAGTTTAAGGGGGACTAGCGGTCCAGATACGCAGTATTTT	CASSLRGTSGPDTQYF
-	TRBV4-1	15	TRBJ1-5	TRBD1	TGCGCCAGCAGCCAAGTTACAGGGGAAGCTCAGCCCCAGCATTTT	CASSQVTGEAQPQHF
-	TRBV28	16	TRBJ1-6	-	TGTGCCAGCAGTTCTGAAAAGAGCTCCTATAATTCACCCCTCCACTTT	CASSSEKSSYNSPLHF
-	TRBV4-1	17	TRBJ2-3	TRBD2	TGCGCCAGCAGACTCCGAGTGACTAGCGGGGGGGCGGATACGCAGTATTTT	CASRLRVTSGGADTQYF
-	TRBV5-1	16	TRBJ1-3	TRBD1	TGCGCCAGCAGCTTGGTCGCGACAGGGTCTGGAAACACCATATATTTT	CASSLVATGSGNTIYF
-	TRBV10-3	13	TRBJ2-1	-	TGTGCCATCAGTAAGACTAGTGATGATGAGCAGTTCTTC	CAISKTSDDEQFF
-	TRBV19	14	TRBJ1-5	TRBD1	TGTGCCAGTAGTACACAGGGGGGCAATCAGCCCCAGCATTTT	CASSTQGGNQPQHF
-	TRBV2	15	TRBJ1-3	TRBD1	TGTGCCAGCAGTCCAGACAGGGGGCATGGAAACACCATATATTTT	CASSPDRGHGNTIYF
-	TRBV5-4	16	TRBJ2-5	TRBD2	TGTGCCAGCAGCTTCCTGACTAGCGGGTTCCAAGAGACCCAGTACTTC	CASSFLTSGFQETQYF
-	TRBV19	15	TRBJ1-5	TRBD1	TGTGCCAGTAGTATAGGGACAGGGGGCCCTCAGCCCCAGCATTTT	CASSIGTGGPQPQHF
-	TRBV9	15	TRBJ2-5	-	TGTGCCAGCAGCCCGGGACTTGGGGGACAAGAGACCCAGTACTTC	CASSPGLGGQETQYF
-	TRBV28	14	TRBJ1-2	-	TGTGCCAGCAGGTCCCCGGGGAGACTCTATGGCTACACCTTC	CASRSPGRLYGYTF
-	TRBV27	15	TRBJ2-3	-	TGTGCCAGCAGTCTTCAGGGGTCGTTCTCAGATACGCAGTATTTT	CASSLQGSFSDTQYF
-	TRBV5-1	16	TRBJ2-7	TRBD1	TGCGCCAGCACCTCGAATTATGGAGACAGGGCCTACGAGCAGTACTTC	CASTSNYGDRAYEQYF
-	TRBV2	12	TRBJ2-3	-	TGTGCCAGCAGTGATTCTCGGGATACGCAGTATTTT	CASSDSRDTQYF
-	TRBV9	17	TRBJ1-6	-	TGTGCCAGCAGCGTAGGGGTAGGGAGCTCCTATAATTCACCCCTCCACTTT	CASSVGVGSSYNSPLHF
once	TRBV5-1	14	TRBJ1-3	TRBD1	TGCGCCAGCAGCCGAACAGGGGAAGGAAACACCATATATTTT	CASSRTGEGNTIYF
few	TRBV5-1	13	TRBJ1-2	TRBD1	TGCGCCAGCAGCTGGGGGACAGGGTATGGCTACACCTTC	CASSWGTGYGYTF
few	TRBV11-3	15	TRBJ2-5	TRBD1	TGTGCCAGCAGCTTAGGGGACAGGGACCAAGAGACCCAGTACTTC	CASSLGDRDQETQYF
-	TRBV28	16	TRBJ2-7	TRBD1	TGTGCCAGCAGTCCAGGGGGCGCCGCGCGTTCCTACGAGCAGTACTTC	CASSPGGAARSYEQYF
-	TRBV5-1	14	TRBJ1-1	-	TGCGCCAGCAGCTTGGCGGGACATAACACTGAAGCTTTCTTT	CASSLAGHNTEAFF
-	TRBV27	15	TRBJ1-5	TRBD1	TGTGCCAGCAGTTTAGGACAGGGAAGGGCTCAGCCCCAGCATTTT	CASSLGQGRAQPQHF
-	TRBV5-1	14	TRBJ2-7	-	TGCGCCAGCAGCTCCGGGGACTTATCCTACGAGCAGTACTTC	CASSSGDLSYEQYF
-	TRBV28	17	TRBJ2-1	TRBD2	TGTGCCAGCAGTCCCTCTTTTAGCGGGAGGAGATACAATGAGCAGTTCTTC	CASSPSFSGRRYNEQFF